Below, 15 T cell receptor beta chains from the same sample are listed, as sequenced in a study of T cell responses to AZD1222 COVID-19 vaccine. Assay: immunoSEQ multiplex PCR; the TCRdb copy retains only in-frame clones and omits some. The sample lists 95,000 to 120,000 clones, 70% to 90% occurring once. The sample in question was peripheral blood, obtained on day 0 of AZD1222 vaccination. These receptors were obtained from an adult in good health.

The CDR3 loop is CASSLRGKETQYF. The CDR3 coding sequence is TGTGCCAGCAGCTTAAGAGGAAAGGAGACCCAGTACTTC. The rearrangement links TRBV7-2 to TRBJ2-5, with no clear D. V was shortened by 2 bases and J by 5 bases, with 9 bases between the two germline ends. Per germline, CDR1 SGHTA and CDR2 FQGNSA. The length of the CDR3 is 13 residues. Supplemented by reference TRBV7-2 and TRBJ2-5, the full variable domain reads GAGVSQSPSNKVTEKGKDVELRCDPISGHTALYWYRQSLGQGLEFLIYFQGNSAPDKSGLPSDRFSAERTGGSVSTLTIQRTQQEDSAVYLCASSLRGKETQYFGPGTRLLVL.

J is TRBJ2-2 and V is TRBV5-1; D unclear. The CDR3 spans 12 residues. Germline values: CDR1 SGHRS, CDR2 YFSETQ. V gave up 2 bases and J gave up 10 bases, with 9 bases separating them. The CDR3 loop reads CASSFRAEELFF. CDR3 in DNA: TGCGCCAGCAGCTTTCGGGCTGAGGAGCTGTTTTTT.

The chain combines TRBV6-6 with TRBJ2-1, with 15 bases identical to TRBD2. The CDR3 has 20 residues. The junction had 11 bases not matched to a gene; V was cut back by 5 bases and J by 0 bases. Per the germline V gene, CDR1 is MNHNY and CDR2 is SVGAGI (reference sequence). DNA of the CDR3: TGTGCCAGCAGTCATTGGAGGACTAGCGGGGGGGCCCTCTCCTACAATGAGCAGTTCTTC. Protein sequence: CASSHWRTSGGALSYNEQFF.

The chain uses TRBV28 and TRBJ1-1; D is unresolved. The ends were cut back, 6 bases at V and 0 bases at J, with 5 bases in the middle. The CDR3 covers 12 residues. Germline-derived CDR1 and CDR2 are MDHEN and SYDVKM. The CDR3 DNA reads as TGTGCCAGCAGGTCCTTGAACACTGAAGCTTTCTTT. It yields the protein CASRSLNTEAFF.

The chain carries TRBV19 and TRBJ1-6, with no clear D. In germline, CDR1 is LNHDA, CDR2 SQIVND (reference sequence). The V and J ends lost 6 bases and 9 bases respectively, with 18 bases between them. The CDR3 totals 15 residues. This CDR3 reads CASRLKEVLSSPLHF. In DNA form, the CDR3 reads TGTGCCAGTAGGCTTAAGGAGGTTCTGAGTTCACCCCTCCACTTT.

The chain employs TRBV24-1 and TRBJ2-7, with 8 positions matching TRBD1. The CDR3 spans 16 residues. V was clipped by 6 bases and J by 0 bases; unmatched bases: 9. The germline V gene has CDR1 KGHDR and CDR2 SFDVKD. Here the CDR3 DNA reads TGTGCCACCAGTCCCGGGACAGGAAGCCTCTCCTACGAGCAGTACTTC. Translation: CATSPGTGSLSYEQYF.

For the CDR3, the DNA is TGTGCCAGCAGTGAATTTGATGGGTCTTCGGGAGGCTACACCTTC. The encoded protein is CASSEFDGSSGGYTF. The V and J genes are TRBV2 and TRBJ1-2; D is unclear. The CDR3 is 15 amino acids. The V and J ends lost 2 bases and 8 bases respectively, with 18 bases between them. Germline lookup yields CDR1 SNHLY and CDR2 FYNNEI.

This chain connects TRBV9 to TRBJ1-6; no firm D call. The CDR3 is made up of 18 amino acids. The germline CDR1 and CDR2 sequences are SGDLS and YYNGEE. Deletions cut 0 bases from V and 10 bases from J, with 23 bases between. The CDR3 DNA reads TGTGCCAGCAGCGTAGATCCCCCTGGCTCGGGTCTTGGATCACCCCTCCACTTT. Translating gives CASSVDPPGSGLGSPLHF.

This sequence joins TRBV19 and TRBJ2-2; D not resolved. V was shortened by 2 bases and J by 8 bases, with 9 bases between the two germline ends. The CDR3 is 13 residues long. Germline CDR1 reads LNHDA; CDR2 reads SQIVND (reference sequence). CDR3 region: CASSITVVGELFF. CDR3 bases: TGTGCCAGTAGTATAACAGTGGTTGGGGAGCTGTTTTTT.

The chain links TRBV11-2 to TRBJ2-1; D unclear. The V end lost 7 bases, the J end lost 6 bases, and 16 bases lay between the germline ends. Germline loops: CDR1 SGHAT, CDR2 FQNNGV. This CDR3 has 14 amino acids. CDR3 sequence: CASISGPKVNEQFF. In DNA, the CDR3 is TGTGCCAGCATTTCCGGGCCGAAAGTCAATGAGCAGTTCTTC.

In the case of this clone: This same CDR3 is encoded by further DNA sequences in the sample. This chain links TRBV5-1 with TRBJ1-1; the D is unclear. V was trimmed by 0 bases and J by 0 bases, leaving 6 bases between them. The CDR3 runs 14 residues. Germline CDR1 reads SGHRS; CDR2 reads YFSETQ. CDR3 bases: TGCGCCAGCAGCTTGGGGGCGGTGAACACTGAAGCTTTCTTT. Translation: CASSLGAVNTEAFF.

V usage is TRBV9 and J usage is TRBJ2-3; the D gene could be TRBD1 or TRBD2 (5 bases each). The CDR3 consists of 16 residues. Germline V gene sequence: CDR1 SGDLS, CDR2 YYNGEE. The germline V and J ends were trimmed by 0 bases and 1 base, with 12 bases remaining between them. CDR3: CASSVANLGGTDTQYF. The CDR3 nucleotides read TGTGCCAGCAGCGTAGCTAACTTGGGGGGCACAGATACGCAGTATTTT.

The V and J genes are TRBV5-1 and TRBJ2-3, with D possibly matching TRBD1 (6 bases). Germline V gene data show CDR1 as SGHRS and CDR2 as YFSETQ. Trimming removed 2 bases from V and 1 base from J, with 11 bases in between. This CDR3 is 15 amino acids long. CDR3 nucleotides: TGCGCCAGCAGCTTCAACAGGGTGGGCACAGATACGCAGTATTTT. Translating gives CASSFNRVGTDTQYF.

This clone was detected only a few times. The gene calls are TRBV11-3 and TRBJ1-6; D uncertain. Germline V gene data show CDR1 as SGHNT and CDR2 as YENEEA. The CDR3 is made up of 17 amino acids. The V and J ends lost 0 bases and 0 bases respectively, with 9 bases between them. The CDR3 spells CASSLDGGPSYNSPLHF. CDR3 in DNA: TGTGCCAGCAGCTTAGACGGCGGGCCCTCCTATAATTCACCCCTCCACTTT.

The gene calls are TRBV6-5 and TRBJ1-4; D ambiguous. Trimming stripped 7 bases from V and 8 bases from J, with 20 bases between. Germline CDR1 MNHEY, CDR2 SVGAGI. The CDR3 sequence is 15 residues long. CDR3 DNA sequence: TGTGCCAGCATGACCGGGCCGGGAAGAGAGGAAAAACTGTTTTTT. Amino acids: CASMTGPGREEKLFF.